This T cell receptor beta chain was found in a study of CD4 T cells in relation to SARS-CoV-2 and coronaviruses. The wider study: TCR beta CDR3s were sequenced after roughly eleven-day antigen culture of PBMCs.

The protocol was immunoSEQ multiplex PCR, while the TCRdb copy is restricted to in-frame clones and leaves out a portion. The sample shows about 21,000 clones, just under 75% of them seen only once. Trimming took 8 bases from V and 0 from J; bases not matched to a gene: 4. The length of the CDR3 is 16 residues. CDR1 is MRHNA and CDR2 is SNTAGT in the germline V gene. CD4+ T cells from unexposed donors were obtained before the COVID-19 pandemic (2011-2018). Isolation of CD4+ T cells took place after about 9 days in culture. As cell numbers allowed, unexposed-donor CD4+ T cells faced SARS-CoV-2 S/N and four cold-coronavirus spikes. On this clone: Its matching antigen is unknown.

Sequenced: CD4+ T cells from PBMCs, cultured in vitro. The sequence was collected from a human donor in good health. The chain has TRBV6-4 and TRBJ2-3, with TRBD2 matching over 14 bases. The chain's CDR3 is CASSRLAGGSTDTQYF. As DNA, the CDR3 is TGTGCCAGCTCGAGACTAGCGGGAGGGAGCACAGATACGCAGTATTTT.